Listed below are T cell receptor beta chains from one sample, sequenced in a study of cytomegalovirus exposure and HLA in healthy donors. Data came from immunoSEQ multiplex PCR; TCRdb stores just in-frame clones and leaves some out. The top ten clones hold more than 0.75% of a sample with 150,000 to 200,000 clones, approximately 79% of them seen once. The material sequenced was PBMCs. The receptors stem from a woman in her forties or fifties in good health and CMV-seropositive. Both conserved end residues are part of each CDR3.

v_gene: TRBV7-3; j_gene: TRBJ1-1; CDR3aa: CASSLLGQGRTEAFF
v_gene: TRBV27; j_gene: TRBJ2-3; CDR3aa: CATTGGSTDTQYF
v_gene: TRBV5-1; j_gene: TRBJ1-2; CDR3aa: CASSLGQGGGYTF
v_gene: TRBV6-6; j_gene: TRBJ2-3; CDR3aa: CASSTGGDTQYF
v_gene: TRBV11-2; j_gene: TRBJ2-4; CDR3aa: CASSLAGAKNIQYF
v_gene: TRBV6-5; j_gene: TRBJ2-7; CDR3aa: CASSYINKAGEQYF
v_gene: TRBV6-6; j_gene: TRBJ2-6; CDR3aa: CASSEGSGANVLTF
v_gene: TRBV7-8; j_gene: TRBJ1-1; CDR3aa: CASSFRQGGSSTEAFF
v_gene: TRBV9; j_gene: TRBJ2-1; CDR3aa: CASSALRSGTGGWNEQFF
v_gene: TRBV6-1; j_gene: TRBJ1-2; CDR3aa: CASSGSTGGDRGYTF
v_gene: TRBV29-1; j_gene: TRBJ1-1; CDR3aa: CSVETPGGVGAFF
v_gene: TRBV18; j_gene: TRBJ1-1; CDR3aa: CASSPDSNTEAFF
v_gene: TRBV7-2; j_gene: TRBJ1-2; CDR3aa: CASSLGSAGRSNYGYTF
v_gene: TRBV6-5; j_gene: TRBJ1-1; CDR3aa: CASSYSMGGMNTEAFF
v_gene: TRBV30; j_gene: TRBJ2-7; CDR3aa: CAWSKAAGREYF
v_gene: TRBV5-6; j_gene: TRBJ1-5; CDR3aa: CASSWGGTSGNQPQHF
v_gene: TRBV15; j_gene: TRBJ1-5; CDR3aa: CATSRRTGGFGNQPQHF
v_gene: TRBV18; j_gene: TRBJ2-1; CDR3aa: CASSPIRYKEQFF
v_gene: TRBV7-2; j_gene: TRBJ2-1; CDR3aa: CASSLGSYNEQFF
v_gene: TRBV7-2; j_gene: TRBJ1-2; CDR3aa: CASSFGQGIYGYTF
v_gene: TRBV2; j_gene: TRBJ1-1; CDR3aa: CASSFMTRDTEAFF
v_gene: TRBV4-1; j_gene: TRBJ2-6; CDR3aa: CASSQTGLRGANVLTF
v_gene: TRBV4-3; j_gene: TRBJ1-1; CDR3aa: CASSRDFGWNTEAFF
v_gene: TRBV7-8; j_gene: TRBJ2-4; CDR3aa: CASSPRTTGLAKNIQYF
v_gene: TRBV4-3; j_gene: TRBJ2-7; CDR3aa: CASSRSSGGNEQYF
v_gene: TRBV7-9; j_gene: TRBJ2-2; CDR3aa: CASSGTGNTGELFF
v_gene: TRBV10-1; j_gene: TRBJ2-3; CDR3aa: CASSGSLGDTQYF
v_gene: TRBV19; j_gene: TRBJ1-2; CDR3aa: CATPGQGGYGYTF
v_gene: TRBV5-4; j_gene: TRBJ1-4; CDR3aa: CASSLQSRGPKREKLFF
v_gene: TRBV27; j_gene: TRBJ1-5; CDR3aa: CASSSVRERHQPQHF
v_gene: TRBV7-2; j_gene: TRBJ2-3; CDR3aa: CASSLGAGYTDTQYF
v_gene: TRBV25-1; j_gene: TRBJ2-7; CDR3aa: CASSITSGHEQYF
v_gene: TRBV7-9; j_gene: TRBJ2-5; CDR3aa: CASSPGGGSGTQYF
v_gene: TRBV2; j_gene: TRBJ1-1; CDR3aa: CASTPQGEPNTEAFF
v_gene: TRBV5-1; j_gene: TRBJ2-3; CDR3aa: CASQRGGSTDTQYF
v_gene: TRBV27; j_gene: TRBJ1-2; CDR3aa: CASSLSGGGGGYTF
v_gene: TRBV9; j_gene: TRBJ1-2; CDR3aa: CASSVADRGFFGYTF
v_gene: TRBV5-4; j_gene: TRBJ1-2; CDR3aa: CASSLAGTGLGYTF
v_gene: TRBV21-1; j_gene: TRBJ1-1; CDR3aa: CASSKRRGGPEAFF
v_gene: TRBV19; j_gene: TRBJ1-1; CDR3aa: CASRGRNVGNEAFF
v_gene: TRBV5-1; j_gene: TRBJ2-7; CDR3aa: CASSLQGVKAHF
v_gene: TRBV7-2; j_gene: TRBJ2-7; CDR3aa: CASSSTSGGEYEQYF
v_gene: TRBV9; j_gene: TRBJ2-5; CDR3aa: CASSSDSVTQYF
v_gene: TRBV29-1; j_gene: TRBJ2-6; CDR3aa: CSGGGGTGGSGANVLTF
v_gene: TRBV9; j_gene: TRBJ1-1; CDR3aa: CASSVSDRGTEAFF
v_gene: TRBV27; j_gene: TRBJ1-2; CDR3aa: CASSPAGSQGGYTF
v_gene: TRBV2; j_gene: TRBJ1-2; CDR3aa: CASKTSENYGYTF
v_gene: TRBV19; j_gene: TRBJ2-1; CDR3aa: CASSITTIGNEQFF
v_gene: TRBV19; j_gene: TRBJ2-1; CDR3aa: CASSSSGVGGEQFF
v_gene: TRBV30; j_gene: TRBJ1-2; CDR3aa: CAWSLTRGHGYTF
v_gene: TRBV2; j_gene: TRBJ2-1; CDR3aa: CASSVGGRNNEQFF
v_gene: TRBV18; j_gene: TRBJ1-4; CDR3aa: CASSPRGVEKLFF